This is a list of T cell receptor beta chains from one sample in a study of lymphopenia after photon versus proton radiotherapy. Repertoires were generated with immunoSEQ multiplex PCR, while TCRdb's copy carries only in-frame clones and drops some. The profile shows about 70,000 clones, around 92% of them singletons. This sample comprised peripheral blood, obtained from a patient treated with photon-based radiotherapy. These receptors were collected from a woman aged 40 to 50 with cholangiocarcinoma. The CDR3 runs from the conserved cysteine through the conserved F or W. A D gene is named only where the DNA matches it firmly. Some rows mark clone size as missing; the rest say once, few, many or name a class of expanded clone.

-,-,TRBV27,TRBJ2-2,TGTGCCAGCAGTTTAGTCTCCGTAGGGTTCACCGGGGAGCTGTTTTTT,CASSLVSVGFTGELFF
-,-,TRBV11-2,TRBJ1-1,TGTGCCAGCAGCTTAGACACAGACACTGAAGCTTTCTTT,CASSLDTDTEAFF
-,-,TRBV5-1,TRBJ2-7,TGCGCCAGCAGATACTCGCAAACAGCCAGCTCCTACGAGCAGTACTTC,CASRYSQTASSYEQYF
-,-,TRBV11-3,TRBJ2-7,TGTGCCAGCAGCCGGGACGGGTACGAGCAGTACTTC,CASSRDGYEQYF
-,once,TRBV5-1,TRBJ1-4,TGCGCCAGCAGCTTGGAGGGTAGCGAAAAACTGTTTTTT,CASSLEGSEKLFF
-,once,TRBV5-5,TRBJ2-5,TGTGCCAGCAGCTTTCCGGGTCCGGGGACCCAGTACTTC,CASSFPGPGTQYF
-,-,TRBV25-1,TRBJ2-6,TGTGCCAGCGCGCCCGGAGCCTCTGGGGCCAACGTCCTGACTTTC,CASAPGASGANVLTF
-,-,TRBV5-1,TRBJ2-2,TGCGCCAGCAGCTTGGCAGCCGGGAACACCGGGGAGCTGTTTTTT,CASSLAAGNTGELFF
-,few,TRBV11-2,TRBJ1-6,TGTGCCAGCAGCTTACGGGGCAGCACACCCCTCCACTTT,CASSLRGSTPLHF
-,-,TRBV5-5,TRBJ1-3,TGTGCCAGCATCCGGACGGCCCCTGCGGGAAACACCATATATTTT,CASIRTAPAGNTIYF
TRBD2,-,TRBV28,TRBJ2-1,TGTGCCAGCAGTTCACCCACTAGCGCGAGCTCCTACAATGAGCAGTTCTTC,CASSSPTSASSYNEQFF
-,-,TRBV5-1,TRBJ2-1,TGCGCCAGCAGTCAGGCTAGCCGACCCAATGAGCAGTTCTTC,CASSQASRPNEQFF
-,-,TRBV30,TRBJ2-1,TGTGCCTGGAGTGTAATGTCCTACAATGAGCAGTTCTTC,CAWSVMSYNEQFF
-,-,TRBV5-5,TRBJ1-1,TGTGCCAGTACCCCCCCCACAGGGAAGGCTGAAGCTTTCTTT,CASTPPTGKAEAFF
-,few,TRBV15,TRBJ2-7,TGTGCCACCAGCAGAGCGCCAAGATTCGCACAGAACACCTACGAGCAGTACTTC,CATSRAPRFAQNTYEQYF
-,-,TRBV19,TRBJ2-2,TGTGCCAGTAGTATAGGCCGGGGCGACACCGGGGAGCTGTTTTTT,CASSIGRGDTGELFF
-,-,TRBV9,TRBJ1-2,TGTGCCAGCAGCGCTAACTATGGCTACACCTTC,CASSANYGYTF